The 25 T cell receptor beta chains given below trace back to one sample, sequenced in a study of regulatory T cells in long-lasting Graves disease (dated by TCRdb to 2020 to 2022). This specimen's time point label, interpreted: newly diagnosed GD, antithyroid drugs for less than 3 months. For both TCR sequencing and RNA sequencing, RNA was extracted from PBMCs in TRIzol. The protocol used for the library was multiplex PCR. Sequencing instrument: Illumina HiSeq 4000. CDR3 regions were amplified by Arm-PCR with iRepertoire HTBI primers to construct TCR beta libraries. The public reads were quality trimmed at Q25 with fastp and then assembled into clones with MiXCR by TCRdb, keeping productive beta chains. Merged by CDR3 protein, the rows form single entries marked with the most common genes and DNA. The sample table lists about 440,000 distinct CDR3 sequences, approximately 15% of them with a count of one. 15% to 20% of the sample rests with the top ten.

Another study also made use of these data, one on T cells in Graves' hyperthyroidism and ophthalmopathy.

This specimen was peripheral blood mononuclear cells (PBMCs), taken at new diagnosis, from a patient treated with antithyroid drugs. The receptor source for this set is a woman in her thirties with Graves disease. Donor details come from another sample of the same person, matched by shared clones.

The sample holds a few counts of this clonotype. The rearrangement links TRBV27 to TRBJ2-6; a possible D gene is TRBD1 (5 bases). The CDR3 is made up of 16 amino acids. Germline CDR1 is MNHEY and CDR2 is SMNVEV (reference sequence). Trimming pared 10 bases from V and 2 bases from J, leaving 18 bases between. The CDR3 reads CATTNPTGAGANVLTF. CDR3 sequence (DNA): TGTGCCACCACTAACCCTACAGGTGCTGGGGCCAACGTCCTGACTTTC.

This clonotype was picked up many times. The chain combines TRBV2 with TRBJ1-4, with 7 bases matching TRBD1. V lost 5 bases to trimming and J lost 5 bases; unmatched junction nucleotides: 11. The CDR3 consists of 16 residues. Germline lookup yields CDR1 SNHLY and CDR2 FYNNEI. The chain's CDR3 is CASSSGGQLRNEKLFF. Written as DNA, the CDR3 is TGTGCCAGCAGTTCTGGGGGACAGCTTAGGAATGAAAAACTGTTTTTT.

This clonotype was detected many times. The chain couples TRBV9 to TRBJ1-6, with D uncertain. V gave up 4 bases and J gave up 12 bases, with 11 bases separating them. CDR3 length: 12 amino acids. Germline V gives CDR1 SGDLS, CDR2 YYNGEE. CDR3 DNA: TGTGCCAGCAGCACCGAAGGACTACCCCTCCACTTT. The encoded protein is CASSTEGLPLHF.

In this sample, this clonotype turned up many times. The J gene is TRBJ2-5, the V gene TRBV20-1; TRBD2 aligns across 9 bases. Trimming took 1 base from V and 1 from J; bases not matched to a gene: 1. CDR3 length: 14 amino acids. Germline CDR1 reads DFQATT; CDR2 reads SNEGSKA (reference sequence). The CDR3 sequence: CSARASGTQETQYF. CDR3 in DNA: TGCAGTGCTAGAGCTAGCGGGACCCAAGAGACCCAGTACTTC.

This clonotype came up many times. The chain combines TRBV30 with TRBJ2-1; no clear D gene. Trimming shortened V by 0 bases and J by 2 bases, and 11 bases separated the two germline ends. CDR3 length: 15 residues. Germline assignment: CDR1 GTSNPN and CDR2 SVGIG (reference sequence). CDR3 in DNA: TGTGCCTGGAGTGTAAACGCAGGCCCCTACAATGAGCAGTTCTTC. This sequence encodes CAWSVNAGPYNEQFF. The variable domain in full, with the rest retrieved from reference TRBV30 and TRBJ2-1, is SQTIHQWPATLVQPVGSPLSLECTVEGTSNPNLYWYRQAAGRGLQLLFYSVGIGQISSEVPQNLSASRPQDRQFILSSKKLLLSDSGFYLCAWSVNAGPYNEQFFGPGTRLTVL.

This clonotype has at least ten counts. The chain combines TRBV20-1 with TRBJ1-2, with 8 bases aligning to TRBD1. The germline V gene has CDR1 DFQATT and CDR2 SNEGSKA (reference sequence). Trimming cost V 0 bases and J 6 bases; bases outside gene matches: 6. The CDR3 loop spans 14 amino acids. CDR3 sequence (DNA): TGCAGTGCTAGAGATGGGTTGACAGGGGATGGCTACACCTTC. Residues: CSARDGLTGDGYTF.

This clonotype has only a few counts. CDR3 DNA: TGCGCCAGCAGCCAAGAGGGGTCATGGACTAGCGGGAGCAACGAGCAGTACTTC. It encodes CASSQEGSWTSGSNEQYF. The chain employs TRBV4-1 and TRBJ2-7; 13 bases are shared with TRBD2. The ends lost 0 bases at V and 5 bases at J; junction bases unmatched: 10. This CDR3 is built from 18 residues. In germline, CDR1 is MGHRA, CDR2 YSYEKL.

The chain links TRBV18 to TRBJ2-7; 9 bases line up with TRBD1. Judging by the DNA end, TRBJ2-5 fits better; the J call may be wrong. CDR1 and CDR2 from the germline V gene are KGHSH and LQKENI. The CDR3 sequence is 16 residues long. CDR3 coding DNA: TGTGCCAGCTCACCAAACACAGGGGGCGGCCAAGAGACCCAGTACTTC. This sequence encodes CASSPNTGGGQETQYF.

The chain recombines TRBV10-2 with TRBJ1-1; D is possibly TRBD1 (6 bases). The CDR3 is made up of 14 amino acids. Trimming cost V 0 bases and J 5 bases, with 10 bases left between them. Germline V lookup: CDR1 WSHSY, CDR2 SAAADI. The CDR3, as DNA: TGCGCCAGCAGTGAGTCTGGGGGCGCGACTGAAGCTTTCTTT. Amino acids: CASSESGGATEAFF.

This clonotype was observed a few times. The missing conserved phenylalanine or tryptophan at the end of this CDR3 makes a read error likely. The chain couples TRBV5-1 to TRBJ2-6; D call uncertain. The CDR3 runs 15 residues. Deletions cut 0 bases from V and 1 base from J, with 5 bases between. Looked up from germline, CDR1 is SGHRS and CDR2 is YFSETQ. The CDR3 nucleotides are TGCGCCAGCAGCTTGGAATCGTCTGGGGCCAACGTCCTGACTCTC. As protein: CASSLESSGANVLTL.

This clonotype showed up just a few times. The rearrangement links TRBV10-3 to TRBJ2-5, with 7 bases lining up with TRBD2. From germline, CDR1 is ENHRY and CDR2 SYGVKD. CDR3 length equals 11 residues. J gave up 5 bases and V 8 bases, and 2 bases lay outside the gene matches. Here the CDR3 reads CAIRGGETQYF. CDR3 sequence (DNA): TGTGCCATCCGGGGAGGGGAGACCCAGTACTTC.

V gene TRBV19 combines with J gene TRBJ2-4, with a tentative D call TRBD2 (6 bases). V dropped 4 bases and J dropped 1 base, with 14 bases sitting between them. Germline V gives CDR1 LNHDA, CDR2 SQIVND (reference sequence). The CDR3 is 16 residues long. For the CDR3, the DNA is TGTGCCAGTAGTACCCGGGACTTAGCTGCCAAAAACATTCAGTACTTC. Translation: CASSTRDLAAKNIQYF.

This clonotype has at least ten counts. J is TRBJ2-1 and V is TRBV24-1; D call uncertain. The V gene lost 5 bases and the J gene lost 0 bases, with 13 bases spanning the gap. The CDR3 runs 16 residues. Germline V CDR1 and CDR2: KGHDR, SFDVKD. In DNA, the CDR3 is TGTGCCACCAGTGTCCGGCCGTTAAGCTCCTACAATGAGCAGTTCTTC. It translates to CATSVRPLSSYNEQFF.

This clonotype was seen at least ten times. This chain joins TRBV30 and TRBJ1-6, with TRBD1 as a possible D gene (6 bases). Looked up from germline, CDR1 is GTSNPN and CDR2 is SVGIG (reference sequence). The CDR3 sequence is 14 residues long. The V and J ends lost 3 bases and 6 bases respectively, with 12 bases between them. For the CDR3, the DNA is TGTGCCTGGAGAGGGGGGGCGGCTAATTCACCCCTCCACTTT. Protein product: CAWRGGAANSPLHF.

The chain employs TRBV30 and TRBJ2-7, with unresolved D. This CDR3 is 12 amino acids long. Trimming stripped 4 bases from V and 0 bases from J, with 7 bases between. Germline lookup yields CDR1 GTSNPN and CDR2 SVGIG (reference sequence). The CDR3 coding sequence is TGTGCCTGGACAGGCGACTCCTACGAGCAGTACTTC. This codes for CAWTGDSYEQYF.

The J gene is TRBJ2-5, the V gene TRBV7-9; D unclear. The CDR3 extends over 13 amino acids. V shed 6 bases and J shed 4 bases, with 12 bases lying between them. Germline CDR1 reads SEHNR; CDR2 reads FQNEAQ (reference sequence). CDR3 coding DNA: TGTGCCAGCAGACGCAACACGGGAGAGACCCAGTACTTC. This codes for CASRRNTGETQYF.

This clonotype occurred once. The gene calls are TRBV6-1 and TRBJ2-5, with TRBD2 matching 12 bases. The ends lost 8 bases at V and 9 bases at J; junction bases unmatched: 13. The germline V gene has CDR1 MNHNS and CDR2 SASEGT. This CDR3 region has 15 residues. This CDR3 reads CASGGGLAGPGAQYF. The CDR3 nucleotides are TGTGCCAGCGGGGGTGGACTAGCGGGGCCAGGGGCCCAGTACTTC.

This clonotype was recorded a few times. V is TRBV9 and J is TRBJ2-7, with 7 bases matching TRBD2. Germline V lookup: CDR1 SGDLS, CDR2 YYNGEE. This CDR3 region has 15 residues. V was clipped by 3 bases and J by 0 bases; unmatched bases: 6. CDR3 protein: CASSASGSSSYEQYF. The CDR3 nucleotides are TGTGCCAGCAGCGCTAGCGGCTCTAGCTCCTACGAGCAGTACTTC.

This clonotype was picked up many times. The chain recombines TRBV7-2 with TRBJ1-2; 10 bases match TRBD1. This CDR3 comprises 16 residues. Germline V gene data show CDR1 as SGHTA and CDR2 as FQGNSA. V dropped 3 bases and J dropped 3; count of bases not matched to a gene: 7. The CDR3 sequence: CASSFQTGGSDYGYTF. Here the CDR3 DNA reads TGTGCCAGCAGCTTCCAGACAGGGGGCAGCGACTATGGCTACACCTTC. The whole variable domain, remainder taken from reference TRBV7-2 and TRBJ1-2, is GAGVSQSPSNKVTEKGKDVELRCDPISGHTALYWYRQSLGQGLEFLIYFQGNSAPDKSGLPSDRFSAERTGGSVSTLTIQRTQQEDSAVYLCASSFQTGGSDYGYTFGSGTRLTVV.

In the case of this clonotype: Given a much more abundant clone one base away, this may be a read error. The J gene is TRBJ2-2, the V gene TRBV9; D possibly matches TRBD1 or TRBD2 (5 bases each). The CDR3 is 16 amino acids. Germline values: CDR1 SGDLS, CDR2 YYNGEE. CDR3 sequence: CAISVAVGPNTGELFF. The CDR3 bases are TGTGCCATCAGCGTAGCTGTGGGACCGAACACCGGGGAGCTGTTTTTT. Full variable domain (missing parts from reference TRBV9 and TRBJ2-2): DSGVTQTPKHLITATGQRVTLRCSPRSGDLSVYWYQQSLDQGLQFLIQYYNGEERAKGNILERFSAQQFPDLHSELNLSSLELGDSALYFCAISVAVGPNTGELFFGEGSRLTVL.

This chain connects TRBV11-1 to TRBJ2-3, with 10 positions matching TRBD2. The CDR3 is made up of 21 amino acids. From germline, CDR1 is SGHAT and CDR2 FQDESV (reference sequence). Trimming took 5 bases from V and 0 from J; bases not matched to a gene: 20. The CDR3 nucleotides are TGTGCCAGCAGCCCAGAATCCGTGGTAGCGGGAGGCCCCCCTAGCACAGATACGCAGTATTTT. This gives the protein CASSPESVVAGGPPSTDTQYF.

This clonotype was recorded at least ten times. J is TRBJ1-1 and V is TRBV18; TRBD1 is a possible D gene (6 bases). Trimming took off 0 bases at V and 3 bases at J, with 14 bases between the two ends. Germline assignment: CDR1 KGHSH and CDR2 LQKENI. There are 16 residues in the CDR3. For the CDR3, the DNA is TGTGCCAGCTCACCACCACTTGGGCAGGGGCACACTGAAGCTTTCTTT. This translates into CASSPPLGQGHTEAFF.

This clonotype occurred many times. The chain combines TRBV10-2 with TRBJ1-2, with D tentatively TRBD1 (5 bases). Germline CDR1 is WSHSY and CDR2 is SAAADI. V was trimmed by 2 bases and J by 2 bases, leaving 15 bases between them. This CDR3 spans 16 amino acids. The CDR3 reads CASSEIWRGANYGYTF. The CDR3 DNA is TGCGCCAGCAGTGAGATCTGGAGAGGGGCAAACTATGGCTACACCTTC.

This sequence joins TRBV28 and TRBJ2-2, with D perhaps matching TRBD1 (5 bases). Per the germline V gene, CDR1 is MDHEN and CDR2 is SYDVKM. There are 13 residues in the CDR3. Trimming removed 7 bases from V and 1 base from J, with 7 bases in between. The CDR3 sequence: CASIGQNTGELFF. Written as DNA, the CDR3 is TGTGCCAGCATTGGACAGAACACCGGGGAGCTGTTTTTT.

This clonotype came up many times. This chain links TRBV7-3 with TRBJ2-1; D assignment may be TRBD1 or TRBD2 (5 bases each). The CDR3 covers 14 residues. Trimming pared 6 bases from V and 7 bases from J, leaving 16 bases between. CDR1 is SGHTA, CDR2 FQGTGA, per germline. CDR3 protein: CASSPNRWRNEQFF. In DNA, the CDR3 is TGTGCCAGCAGTCCAAACAGGTGGAGGAATGAGCAGTTCTTC.